This TCR beta chain was sequenced in a study of blood T cell repertoires in COVID-19 (TCRdb year 2020). Context from the whole study: The collaborator samples originated in the United States, Italy and Spain and spanned the acute and convalescent phases of COVID-19. The repertoires were released in a freely available public database meant as a resource for research on the immune response to SARS-CoV-2. The material from the prospective study consisted of cDNA or gDNA derived from T cells, B-cell-depleted T cells, or PBMCs. Nearly every sample came with metadata listing a de-identified subject ID, COVID-19 status, age in years and sex. HLA class I and class II types, where available, came from metadata supplied by the sample provider rather than from assay-based typing. Samples were obtained from the ongoing ImmuneRACE study (first 160 participants) and from 1,254 subjects provided by 6 global collaborators. Subjects who had been exposed to COVID-19, were actively infected with it, or had recovered from it provided the deeply sampled blood TCRbeta repertoires that made up the dataset. The research as a whole found: How much clinical and demographic metadata was included differed by source and by participant, and the metadata was provided uncurated.

Measured from the cysteine to the phenylalanine, the CDR3 is 14 residues long. The read is trimmed to its CDR3 DNA, 42 bases read in frame from base 1. The trim is 1 base for V and 5 bases for J, with a gap of 12 bases between the germline ends. In the germline V gene (reference sequence), CDR1 corresponds to PRHDT and CDR2 to FYEKMQ. This clone was detected only once. The clone's antigen remains unknown. One base away there is no much larger clone; base qualities are not given. The immunoSEQ Assay, a bias-controlled multiplex PCR, was used to amplify TCRbeta CDR3 regions from genomic DNA. Per the source publication's procedure: The number of nucleated cells in each sample was estimated from the amplification of reference gene primers within the assay. To quantify the absolute abundance of each unique TCRbeta CDR3 rearrangement, sequence reads were collapsed and filtered. For each sample, productive Simpson clonality was calculated as the square root of Simpson's diversity index over productive rearrangements. TCRdb took this table from immuneACCESS and kept in-frame rearrangements with V and J called. Such tables lack part of the clones; where checked against another copy, unresolved V genes explain under half of the gap, and the rest is unexplained. D and trimming were read from the DNA, whereas the V and J calls and clone size are those reported in that table. The sample yields roughly 90,000 clones; about 80% were counted once. The ten top clones hold about a tenth of the sample.

Each collaborating institution followed its own protocols to collect whole blood in K2EDTA tubes. Collaborator samples were shipped for TCRbeta analysis as frozen whole blood, isolated PBMCs, or DNA extracted from either sample type. The sample was peripheral blood. The clonotype originates from a woman in her 70s with acute or convalescent COVID-19. The rearranged chain carries TRBV13 and TRBJ2-7, and the D gene may be TRBD2, 6 bases matching. The CDR3 region: CASSLVSTGDEQYF. DNA sequence: TGTGCCAGCAGCTTAGTAAGTACGGGGGACGAGCAGTACTTC.